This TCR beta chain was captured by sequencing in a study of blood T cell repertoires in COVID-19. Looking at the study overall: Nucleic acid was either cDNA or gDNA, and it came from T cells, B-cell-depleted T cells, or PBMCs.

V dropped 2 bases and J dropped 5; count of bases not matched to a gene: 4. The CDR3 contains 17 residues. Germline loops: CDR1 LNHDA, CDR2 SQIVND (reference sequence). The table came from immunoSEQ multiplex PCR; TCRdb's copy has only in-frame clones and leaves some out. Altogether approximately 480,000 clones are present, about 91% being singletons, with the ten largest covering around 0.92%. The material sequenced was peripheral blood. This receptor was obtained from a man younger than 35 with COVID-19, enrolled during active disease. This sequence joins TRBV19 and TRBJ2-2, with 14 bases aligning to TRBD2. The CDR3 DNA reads TGTGCCAGTAGTATATCCGGGACTAGCGGGAGAACCGGGGAGCTGTTTTTT. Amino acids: CASSISGTSGRTGELFF.